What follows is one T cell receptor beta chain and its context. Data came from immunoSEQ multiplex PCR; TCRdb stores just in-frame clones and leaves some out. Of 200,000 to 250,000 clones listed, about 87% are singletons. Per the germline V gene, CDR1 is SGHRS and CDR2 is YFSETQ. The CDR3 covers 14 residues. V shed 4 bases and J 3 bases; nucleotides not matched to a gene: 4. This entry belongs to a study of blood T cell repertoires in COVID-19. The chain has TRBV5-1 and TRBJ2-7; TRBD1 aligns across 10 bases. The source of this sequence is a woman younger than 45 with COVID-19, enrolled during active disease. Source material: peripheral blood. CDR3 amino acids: CASSNRTGGYEQYF. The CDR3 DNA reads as TGCGCCAGCAGCAACCGGACAGGGGGCTACGAGCAGTACTTC. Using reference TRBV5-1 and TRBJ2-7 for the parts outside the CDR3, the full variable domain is KAGVTQTPRYLIKTRGQQVTLSCSPISGHRSVSWYQQTPGQGLQFLFEYFSETQRNKGNFPGRFSGRQFSNSRSEMNVSTLELGDSALYLCASSNRTGGYEQYFGPGTRLTVT.